A selection of T cell receptor beta chains follows, all from one sample in a study of T cell responses to AZD1222 COVID-19 vaccine. Clones were sequenced by immunoSEQ multiplex PCR, and TCRdb holds only the in-frame ones, with some missing. The sample has roughly 100,000 clones; about 90% are singletons. This specimen was peripheral blood, taken 28 days after the second AZD1222 dose. These receptors all stem from an adult who received the AZD1222 COVID-19 vaccine. The CDR3 runs from the conserved cysteine through the conserved F or W. The order of the fields is J gene, V gene, clone size, D gene, CDR3 protein, CDR3 DNA. A D gene is named only where the DNA matches it firmly. Rows may omit the clone size; those that give it use once, few, many or a size class.

>TRBJ1-2|TRBV7-6|-|TRBD1
CASSPGQGERYTF
TGTGCCAGCAGCCCCGGACAGGGTGAACGCTACACCTTC
>TRBJ1-1|TRBV5-4|-|-
CASSLPGTYGEAFF
TGTGCCAGCAGCTTGCCAGGGACGTATGGTGAAGCTTTCTTT
>TRBJ1-4|TRBV3-1/TRBV3-2|few|-
CASSQDLGKGHEKLFF
TGTGCCAGCAGCCAAGATTTGGGCAAGGGGCATGAAAAACTGTTTTTT
>TRBJ1-1|TRBV11-2|-|-
CASSLAMITEAFF
TGTGCCAGCAGCTTAGCGATGATCACTGAAGCTTTCTTT
>TRBJ1-6|TRBV5-1|-|-
CASSDRDNSPLHF
TGCGCCAGCTCGGACAGAGATAATTCACCCCTCCACTTT
>TRBJ2-5|TRBV11-2|-|-
CASSLTRTAVSKETQYF
TGTGCCAGCAGCTTAACTCGGACCGCAGTCTCCAAAGAGACCCAGTACTTC
>TRBJ1-2|TRBV12-3/TRBV12-4|-|-
CAIPPAEGYGYTF
TGTGCCATCCCCCCGGCGGAGGGCTATGGCTACACCTTC
>TRBJ1-1|TRBV12-3/TRBV12-4|few|-
CASSLTMNTEAFF
TGTGCCAGCAGCCTGACTATGAACACTGAAGCTTTCTTT
>TRBJ1-4|TRBV11-2|-|-
CASSLGSNNEKLFF
TGTGCCAGCAGCTTAGGCAGTAATAATGAAAAACTGTTTTTT
>TRBJ2-2|TRBV7-9|-|-
CASSLRNTGELFF
TGTGCCAGCAGCCTAAGAAACACCGGGGAGCTGTTTTTT
>TRBJ2-3|TRBV12-3/TRBV12-4|-|-
CASTVTDTQYF
TGTGCCAGCACTGTTACAGATACGCAGTATTTT
>TRBJ2-7|TRBV14|-|-
CASSREDIYLYSYEQYF
TGTGCCAGCAGCCGGGAGGACATTTACCTTTACTCCTACGAGCAGTACTTC
>TRBJ1-4|TRBV21-1|-|-
CASPVFGGEKLFF
TGTGCCAGCCCTGTCTTCGGGGGTGAAAAACTGTTTTTT
>TRBJ1-1|TRBV11-2|-|-
CASSKGDYGEAFF
TGTGCCAGCAGCAAGGGCGATTACGGGGAAGCTTTCTTT
>TRBJ1-2|TRBV10-3|-|-
CAISETTVYYGYTF
TGTGCCATCAGTGAGACTACAGTTTACTATGGCTACACCTTC
>TRBJ2-5|TRBV13|-|-
CASSLMSRGLRQETQYF
TGTGCCAGCAGCTTAATGTCTCGGGGGCTTAGACAAGAGACCCAGTACTTC
>TRBJ2-7|TRBV15|-|-
CATSREGVSREQYF
TGTGCCACCAGCAGAGAGGGTGTTAGTCGCGAGCAGTACTTC
>TRBJ1-1|TRBV3-1/TRBV3-2|once|-
CASSQGYVNTEAFF
TGTGCCAGCAGCCAGGGATACGTGAACACTGAAGCTTTCTTT